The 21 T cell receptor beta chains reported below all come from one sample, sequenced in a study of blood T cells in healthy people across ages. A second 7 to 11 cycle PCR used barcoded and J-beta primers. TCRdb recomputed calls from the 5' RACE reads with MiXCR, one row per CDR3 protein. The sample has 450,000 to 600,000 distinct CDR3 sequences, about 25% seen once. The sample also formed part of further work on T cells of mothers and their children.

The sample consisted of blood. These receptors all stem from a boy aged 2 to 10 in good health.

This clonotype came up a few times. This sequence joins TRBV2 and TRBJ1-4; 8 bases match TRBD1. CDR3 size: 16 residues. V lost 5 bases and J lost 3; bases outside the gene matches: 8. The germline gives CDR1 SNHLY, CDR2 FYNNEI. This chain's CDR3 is CASSTGDRFPNEKLFF. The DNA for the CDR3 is TGTGCCAGCAGTACCGGGGACAGGTTCCCTAATGAAAAACTGTTTTTT.

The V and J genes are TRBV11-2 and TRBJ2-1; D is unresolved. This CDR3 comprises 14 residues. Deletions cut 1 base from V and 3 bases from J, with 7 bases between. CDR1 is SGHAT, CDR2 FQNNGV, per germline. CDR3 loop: CASSLGRNYNEQFF. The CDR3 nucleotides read TGTGCCAGCAGCTTAGGACGGAACTACAATGAGCAGTTCTTC.

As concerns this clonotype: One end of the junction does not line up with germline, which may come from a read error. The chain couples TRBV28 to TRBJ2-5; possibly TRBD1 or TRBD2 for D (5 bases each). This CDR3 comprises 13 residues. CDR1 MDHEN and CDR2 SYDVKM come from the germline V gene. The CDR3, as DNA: TGTGCCAGCAGTTTGGGGGATCAAGAGACCCGGTACTTC. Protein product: CASSLGDQETRYF.

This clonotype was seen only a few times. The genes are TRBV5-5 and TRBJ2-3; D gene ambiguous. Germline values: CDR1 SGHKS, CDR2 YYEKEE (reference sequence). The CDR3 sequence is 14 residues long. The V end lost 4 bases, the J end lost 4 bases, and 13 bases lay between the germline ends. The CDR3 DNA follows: TGTGCCAGCAGCCAAACCGCCATTCCAGATACGCAGTATTTT. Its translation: CASSQTAIPDTQYF.

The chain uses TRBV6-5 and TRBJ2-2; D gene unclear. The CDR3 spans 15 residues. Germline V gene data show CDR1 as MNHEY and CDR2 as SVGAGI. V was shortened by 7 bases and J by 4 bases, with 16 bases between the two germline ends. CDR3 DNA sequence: TGTGCCAGCAATCGGAATTCACTACCCACCGGGGAGCTGTTTTTT. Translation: CASNRNSLPTGELFF.

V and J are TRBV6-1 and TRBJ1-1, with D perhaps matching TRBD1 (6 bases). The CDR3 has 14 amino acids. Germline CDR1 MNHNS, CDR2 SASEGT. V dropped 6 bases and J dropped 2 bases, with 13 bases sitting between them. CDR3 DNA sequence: TGTGCCAGCAGCCCGGGACACTTCAACACTGAAGCTTTCTTT. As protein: CASSPGHFNTEAFF.

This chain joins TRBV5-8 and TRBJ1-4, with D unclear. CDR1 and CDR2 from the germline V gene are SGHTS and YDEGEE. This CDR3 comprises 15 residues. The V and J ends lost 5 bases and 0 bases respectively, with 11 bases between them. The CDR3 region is CASRRRSATNEKLFF. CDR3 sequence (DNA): TGTGCCAGCAGGCGGAGGAGCGCAACTAATGAAAAACTGTTTTTT.

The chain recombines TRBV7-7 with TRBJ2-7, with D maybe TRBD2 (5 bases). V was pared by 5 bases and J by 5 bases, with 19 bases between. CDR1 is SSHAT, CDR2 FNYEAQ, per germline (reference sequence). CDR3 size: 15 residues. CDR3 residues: CASSPRPGNLDEQYF. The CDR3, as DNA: TGTGCCAGCAGCCCTAGACCGGGGAATCTGGACGAGCAGTACTTC.

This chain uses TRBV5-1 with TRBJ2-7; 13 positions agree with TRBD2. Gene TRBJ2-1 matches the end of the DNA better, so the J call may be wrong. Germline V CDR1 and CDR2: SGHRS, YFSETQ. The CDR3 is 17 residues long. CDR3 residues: CASSAQPGLAGYNEQFF. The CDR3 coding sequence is TGCGCCAGCAGCGCTCAACCGGGACTAGCGGGATACAATGAGCAGTTCTTC.

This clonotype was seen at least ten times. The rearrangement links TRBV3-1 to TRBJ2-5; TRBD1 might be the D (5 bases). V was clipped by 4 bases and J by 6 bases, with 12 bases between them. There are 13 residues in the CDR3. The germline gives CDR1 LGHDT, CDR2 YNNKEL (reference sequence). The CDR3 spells CASSPNRMQTQYF. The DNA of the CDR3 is TGTGCCAGCAGCCCAAACAGGATGCAGACCCAGTACTTC.

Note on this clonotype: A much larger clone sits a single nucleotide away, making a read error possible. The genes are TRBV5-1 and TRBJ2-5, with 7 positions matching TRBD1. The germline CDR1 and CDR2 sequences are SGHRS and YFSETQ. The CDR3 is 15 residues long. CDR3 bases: TGCGCCAGCAGCTTGGCTGGACAGGTGCAAGAGCCCCAGTACTTC. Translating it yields CASSLAGQVQEPQYF.

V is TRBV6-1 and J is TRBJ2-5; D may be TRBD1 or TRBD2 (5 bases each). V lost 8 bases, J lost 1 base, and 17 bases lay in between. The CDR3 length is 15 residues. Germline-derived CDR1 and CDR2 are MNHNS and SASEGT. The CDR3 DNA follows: TGTGCCAGCGGGGGACCGACAGAAATCCAAGAGACCCAGTACTTC. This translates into CASGGPTEIQETQYF.

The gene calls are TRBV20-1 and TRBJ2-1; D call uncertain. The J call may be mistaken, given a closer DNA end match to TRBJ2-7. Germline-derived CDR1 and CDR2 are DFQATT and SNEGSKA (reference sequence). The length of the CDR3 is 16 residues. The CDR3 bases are TGCAGTGCTAAGTCCTACACCTTCGACGGCCCCTACGAGCAGTACTTC. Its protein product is CSAKSYTFDGPYEQYF.

The CDR3: CSAIENPGIEAFF. For the CDR3, the DNA is TGCAGTGCAATAGAGAATCCGGGAATTGAAGCTTTCTTT. This chain joins TRBV20-1 and TRBJ1-1; D is undetermined. The V end was cut by 6 bases, the J end by 7 bases, with 18 bases between. Per germline, CDR1 DFQATT and CDR2 SNEGSKA (reference sequence). The CDR3 length is 13 residues.

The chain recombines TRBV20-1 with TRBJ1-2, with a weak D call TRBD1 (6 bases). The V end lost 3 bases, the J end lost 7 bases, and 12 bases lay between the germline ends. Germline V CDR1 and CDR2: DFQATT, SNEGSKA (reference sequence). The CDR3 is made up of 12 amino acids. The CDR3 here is CSARDLGAGYTF. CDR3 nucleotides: TGCAGTGCTAGGGATTTGGGGGCTGGCTACACCTTC.

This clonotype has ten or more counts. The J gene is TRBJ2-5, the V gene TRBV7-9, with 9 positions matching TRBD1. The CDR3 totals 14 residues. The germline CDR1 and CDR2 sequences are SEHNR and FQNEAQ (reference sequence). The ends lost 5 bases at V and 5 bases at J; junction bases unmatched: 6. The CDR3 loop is CASSPGTGRETQYF. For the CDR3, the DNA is TGTGCCAGCAGCCCAGGGACAGGGCGGGAGACCCAGTACTTC.

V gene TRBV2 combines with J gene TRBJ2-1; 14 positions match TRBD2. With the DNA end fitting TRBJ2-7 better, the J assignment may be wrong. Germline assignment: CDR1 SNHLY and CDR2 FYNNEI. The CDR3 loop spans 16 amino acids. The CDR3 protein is CASRRTSGGPSYEQYF. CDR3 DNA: TGTGCCAGCAGGCGGACTAGCGGGGGGCCTTCCTACGAGCAGTACTTC.

CDR3 coding DNA: TGTGCCAGCAGACGCGAACTAGCGGGGGTTCTCCCGGAGCAGTACTTC. Translated: CASRRELAGVLPEQYF. J is TRBJ2-5 and V is TRBV11-2, with 11 bases aligning to TRBD2. In germline, CDR1 is SGHAT, CDR2 FQNNGV. Unmatched junction bases numbered 17, after V lost 6 bases and J lost 11 bases. This CDR3 comprises 16 residues.

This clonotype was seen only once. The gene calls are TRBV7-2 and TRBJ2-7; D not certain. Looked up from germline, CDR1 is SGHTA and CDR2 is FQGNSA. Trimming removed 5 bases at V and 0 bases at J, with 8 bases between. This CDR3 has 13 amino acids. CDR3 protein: CASSVDNSYEQYF. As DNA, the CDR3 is TGTGCCAGCAGCGTTGACAACTCCTACGAGCAGTACTTC.

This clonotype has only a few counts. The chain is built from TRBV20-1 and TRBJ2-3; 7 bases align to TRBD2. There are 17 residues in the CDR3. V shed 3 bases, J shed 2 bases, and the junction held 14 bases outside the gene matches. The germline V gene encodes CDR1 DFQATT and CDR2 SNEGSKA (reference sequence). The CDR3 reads CSARPLEVGGVTDTQYF. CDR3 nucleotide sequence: TGCAGTGCTAGGCCCCTTGAAGTGGGGGGGGTCACAGATACGCAGTATTTT.

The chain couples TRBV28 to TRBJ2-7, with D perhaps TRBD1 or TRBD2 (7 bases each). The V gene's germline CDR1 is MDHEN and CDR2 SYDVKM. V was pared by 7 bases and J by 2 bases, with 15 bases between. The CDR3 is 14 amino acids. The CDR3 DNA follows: TGTGCCAGCAAAGGCGGGGGACAGCCCTACGAGCAGTACTTC. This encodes CASKGGGQPYEQYF.